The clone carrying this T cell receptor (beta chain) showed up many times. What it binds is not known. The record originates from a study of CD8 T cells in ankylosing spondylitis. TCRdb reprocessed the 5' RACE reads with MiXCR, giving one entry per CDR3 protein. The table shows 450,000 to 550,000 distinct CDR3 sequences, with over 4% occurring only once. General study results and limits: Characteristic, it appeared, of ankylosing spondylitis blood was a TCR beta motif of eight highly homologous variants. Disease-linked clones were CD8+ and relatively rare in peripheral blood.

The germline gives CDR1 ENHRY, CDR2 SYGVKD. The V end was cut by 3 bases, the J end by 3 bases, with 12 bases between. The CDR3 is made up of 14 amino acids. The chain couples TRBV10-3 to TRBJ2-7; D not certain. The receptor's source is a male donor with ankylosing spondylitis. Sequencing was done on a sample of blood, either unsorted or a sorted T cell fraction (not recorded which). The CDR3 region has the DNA TGTGCCATCAGTGACCGCCGGGCAAACTACGAGCAGTACTTC. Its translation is CAISDRRANYEQYF.